What follows are 4 T cell receptor beta chains derived from one specimen sequenced in a study of T cell responses to AZD1222 COVID-19 vaccine (dated by TCRdb to about 2021). The sample's time point label, in plain terms: about 28 days (+/-7) after the second vaccine dose. Library construction relied on the immunoSEQ multiplex PCR assay. Imported from immuneACCESS, the table was reduced by TCRdb to in-frame sequences with V and J called. These copies leave out some clones; in studies compared against another copy, an unresolved V gene accounts for under half, and the cause of the remainder is not known. The sample profile shows approximately 150,000 clones; 92% of them were found once. The leading ten clones occupy more than 3% of the sample. Sequenced material: peripheral blood, taken 28 days after the second AZD1222 dose. The receptors come from an adult who received the AZD1222 COVID-19 vaccine.

This clone appeared a few times. V usage is TRBV4-1 and J usage is TRBJ2-7; 7 bases map to TRBD1. J gave up 0 bases and V 4 bases, and 6 bases lay outside the gene matches. The germline gives CDR1 MGHRA, CDR2 YSYEKL. There are 15 residues in the CDR3. As DNA, the CDR3 is TGCGCCAGCAGCCCCCTGCGGACAGGCTCCTACGAGCAGTACTTC. It codes for CASSPLRTGSYEQYF.

The chain uses TRBV15 and TRBJ2-5; D remains unclear. The CDR3 is made up of 12 amino acids. CDR1 LNHNV and CDR2 YYDKDF come from the germline V gene (reference sequence). Trimming took off 0 bases at V and 5 bases at J, with 4 bases between the two ends. CDR3 protein: CATSRDLETQYF. The CDR3 DNA reads as TGTGCCACCAGCAGAGATCTGGAGACCCAGTACTTC.

The rearrangement uses TRBV5-6 and TRBJ1-6, with a possible D match to TRBD1 (5 bases). Per germline, CDR1 SGHDT and CDR2 YYEEEE. V was trimmed by 4 bases and J by 6 bases, leaving 11 bases between them. The CDR3 is 14 residues long. The DNA for the CDR3 is TGTGCCAGCAGCCTCCGGGGCATTAATTCACCCCTCCACTTT. Translation gives CASSLRGINSPLHF.

The chain has TRBV15 and TRBJ2-7; perhaps TRBD1 as D (6 bases). The CDR3 runs to 15 residues. Trimming took 6 bases from V and 0 from J, leaving 15 bases between them. Germline V gives CDR1 LNHNV, CDR2 YYDKDF (reference sequence). CDR3 nucleotide sequence: TGTGCCACCAGTAACAAGAGGGGGTTCTCCTACGAGCAGTACTTC. Residues: CATSNKRGFSYEQYF.